This T cell receptor beta chain was identified in a study of shared clonotypes between healthy human individuals. Study-level findings and limits: For naive CD4 cells, roughly 4.6% of clonotypes were shared across a handful of donors. Clonotypes shared by all four donors outscored non-shared clonotypes in generation probability.

Trimming cost V 2 bases and J 8 bases; bases outside gene matches: 9. Per the germline V gene, CDR1 is SGHRS and CDR2 is YFSETQ. This CDR3 contains 15 residues. Naive CD45RA+ and memory CD45RA-negative subsets were split from CD4+ cells. Sequencing used immunoSEQ multiplex PCR; TCRdb keeps in-frame clones, though not all of them. Among about 1 million clones, about three quarters were seen once, and the ten largest hold about 1.4%. In regard to this clone: Its antigen is not known.

Sequencing used memory CD4+ T cells sorted from blood. Subset defined: CD45RA-negative fraction. The TCR originated in a man in his late teens or twenties in good health. This chain joins TRBV5-1 and TRBJ2-3, with 9 bases identical to TRBD1. DNA for the CDR3: TGCGCCAGCAGCTTACAGGGGGCGTCCCTAGGTACGCAGTATTTT. Its translation is CASSLQGASLGTQYF.